The clone carrying this TCR beta chain has just a few counts. Antigen unknown. The sample comes from a study of cytotoxic CD8 clonotypes in ibrutinib-treated CLL. This table comes from immunoSEQ multiplex PCR, and its TCRdb copy is limited to in-frame clones, with some not included. The sample records almost 250,000 clones, 60% to 75% being singletons. The CDR3 is made up of 11 amino acids. Trimming removed 0 bases at V and 5 bases at J, with 2 bases between. CDR1 MNHEY and CDR2 SVGAGI come from the germline V gene. Study findings and constraints: Higher circulating CD8+ T-cell counts strongly accompanied higher baseline clonality, above age-matched healthy donors.

This sequence joins TRBV6-5 and TRBJ2-7; D is undetermined. This TCR was sampled from a human donor with chronic lymphocytic leukemia. The sample consisted of PBMCs, taken after 24 months of ibrutinib treatment. CDR3 amino acids: CASSYSHEQYF. As DNA, the CDR3 is TGTGCCAGCAGTTACTCGCACGAGCAGTACTTC.